Many counts were recorded for the clone carrying this TCR beta chain. Its antigen is not identified. This entry comes from a study of T cells after posttransplantation cyclophosphamide. Broader study findings: Donor-recipient repertoire similarity was low at 1-2 months, rising over year one.

Per the germline V gene, CDR1 is SGHAT and CDR2 is FQNNGV. CDR3 length equals 14 residues. Trimming removed 2 bases from V and 8 bases from J, with 12 bases in between. The assay was immunoSEQ multiplex PCR, and TCRdb's table has in-frame clones only and misses some. The sample yields some 40,000 clones, without any singletons. The V gene is TRBV11-2, the J gene TRBJ1-4, with D unclear. The sequence was collected from a man in his forties in good health, CMV-negative, and a related stem cell transplant donor. Sequenced sample: PBMCs. The CDR3 region is CASSLSRVAEKLFF. The CDR3 bases are TGTGCCAGCAGCTTAAGTCGCGTAGCGGAAAAACTGTTTTTT.